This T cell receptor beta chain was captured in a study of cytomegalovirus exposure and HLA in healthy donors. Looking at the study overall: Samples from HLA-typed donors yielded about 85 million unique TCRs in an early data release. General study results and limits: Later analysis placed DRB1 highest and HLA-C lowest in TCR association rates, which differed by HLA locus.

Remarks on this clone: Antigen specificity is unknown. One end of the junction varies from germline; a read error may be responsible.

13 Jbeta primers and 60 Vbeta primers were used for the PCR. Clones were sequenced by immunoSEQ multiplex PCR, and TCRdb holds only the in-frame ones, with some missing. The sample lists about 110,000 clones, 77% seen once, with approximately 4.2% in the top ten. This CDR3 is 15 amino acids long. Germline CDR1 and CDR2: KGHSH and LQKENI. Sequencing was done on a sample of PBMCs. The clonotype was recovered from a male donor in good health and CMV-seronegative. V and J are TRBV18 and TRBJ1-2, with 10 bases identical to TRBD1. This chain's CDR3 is CASSLPGQGKIYPSF. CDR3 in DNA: TGTGCCAGCTCTCTTCCGGGACAGGGGAAAATTTACCCGTCCTTC.